This note documents a single T cell receptor beta chain sequence. Researchers prepared the TCRbeta library using unique molecular identifiers, the study reports. Via MiXCR, TCRdb re-called the PCR reads, giving one row per CDR3 protein. Here the sample spans roughly 420,000 distinct CDR3 sequences, roughly 15% being singletons. These data come from a study of T-cell reconstitution after alpha-beta-depleted transplantation in children. The CDR3 extends over 15 amino acids. Trimming cost V 0 bases and J 5 bases, with 10 bases left between them. Germline loops: CDR1 SGHVS, CDR2 FQNEAQ. This TCR was recovered from a boy in the first two years of life who had a stem cell transplant for Wiskott-Aldrich syndrome, so the T cells may come from the graft donor. The sequenced sample was PBMCs, mostly from graft donor cells, obtained 360 days after TCRalphabeta/CD19-depleted stem cell transplant. V gene TRBV7-8 combines with J gene TRBJ1-4; D is uncertain. CDR3 sequence reads: CASSLAADLNEKLFF. The CDR3 DNA reads TGTGCCAGCAGCTTAGCAGCGGATCTCAATGAAAAACTGTTTTTT.